Given below is one T cell receptor beta chain in context. What this receptor recognizes is not known. Base quality data are lacking; no much larger clone is found one base away. CDR1 and CDR2 are read off the germline V gene as LGHNA and YNFKEQ. Taken from cysteine to phenylalanine, the CDR3 has 17 residues. CDR3 DNA is the only sequence kept; it has 51 bases, read in frame from the first base. Trimming at the junction amounts to 0 bases on V and 2 bases on J, and the germline ends lie 11 bases apart. TCRbeta CDR3 regions were amplified from genomic DNA using the immunoSEQ Assay, a bias-controlled multiplex PCR. The authors' analysis ran thus. Within the assay, amplification of reference gene primers was used to estimate how many nucleated cells each sample contained. To quantify the absolute abundance of each unique TCRbeta CDR3 rearrangement, sequence reads were collapsed and filtered. For each sample, productive Simpson clonality was calculated as the square root of Simpson's diversity index across productive rearrangements. Sourced from immuneACCESS, this table was stored by TCRdb with only in-frame sequences that have V and J called. A share of the clones is absent; for the studies checked, an unresolved V gene accounts for under half, and the remainder has no known explanation. The DNA gave D and trimming, while V, J and clone size come from that table. The sample has hundreds of thousands of clones on record, 88% of them singletons. Roughly 0.69% of the sample comes from the top ten.

These data originate in a study of blood T cell repertoires in COVID-19 (dated by TCRdb to about 2020). For the wider study: Samples covering the acute and convalescent phases of COVID-19 were provided by collaborators in the United States, Italy and Spain. Samples came from the ongoing ImmuneRACE study (first 160 participants) plus 1,254 subjects from 6 global collaborators. Sample metadata almost always included a de-identified subject ID, COVID-19 status, age in years and sex. The prospective study material was composed of cDNA or gDNA derived from T cells, B-cell-depleted T cells, or PBMCs. Deeply sampled blood TCRbeta repertoires from subjects exposed to, actively infected with, or recovered from COVID-19 were included in the dataset. HLA class I and class II types, where available, came from metadata supplied by the sample provider rather than from assay-based typing. The repertoires were released in a freely available public database meant as a resource for research on the immune response to SARS-CoV-2.

Overall study outcomes, separate from this receptor: The quantity of clinical and demographic metadata differed by source and by participant and was supplied without curation.

The collaborating institutions used their own protocols to collect whole blood in K2EDTA tubes. For TCRbeta analysis, collaborators shipped samples as frozen whole blood, isolated PBMCs, or DNA extracted from either of those sample types. Sequenced sample: peripheral blood. The V and J segments used are TRBV4-2 and TRBJ2-6, with a weak D call of TRBD2 (6 bases match). The receptor was isolated from a man aged 35-49 years with acute or convalescent COVID-19. The CDR3 in this case is CASSQERWRAGANVLTF. The nucleotide sequence reads TGTGCCAGCAGCCAAGAGAGATGGAGGGCTGGGGCCAACGTCCTGACTTTC.